The rows below give T cell receptor beta chains drawn from one sample of a study of blood T cell repertoires in COVID-19. Repertoires were generated with immunoSEQ multiplex PCR, while TCRdb's copy carries only in-frame clones and drops some. The data contain about 74,000 clones, about 88% of them singletons. Material for sequencing was peripheral blood. These receptors came from a man in his 70s with active or convalescent COVID-19. The CDR3 runs from the conserved cysteine through the conserved F or W. The order of the fields is D gene, V gene, clone size, J gene, CDR3 protein, CDR3 DNA. D genes are given only for firm matches. Not all rows give a size; the values are once, few, many and, for expanded clones, a class.

>TRBD2|TRBV5-4|.|TRBJ2-1
CASSSGLAGVVGNEQFF
TGTGCCAGCAGCAGCGGACTAGCGGGGGTAGTAGGGAATGAGCAGTTCTTC
>TRBD1|TRBV5-1|few|TRBJ1-2
CASSTGQETGYTF
TGCGCCAGCAGCACGGGACAGGAAACCGGCTACACCTTC
>.|TRBV9|.|TRBJ1-3
CASTIDIGDGNTIYF
TGTGCCAGCACCATCGACATAGGGGATGGAAACACCATATATTTT
>.|TRBV15|.|TRBJ1-5
CATSTRQTNQPQHF
TGTGCCACCAGCACCCGACAGACGAATCAGCCCCAGCATTTT
>.|TRBV2|.|TRBJ2-7
CASSQRRREVGSEQYF
TGTGCCAGCAGCCAAAGGAGGAGGGAAGTGGGGTCAGAGCAGTACTTC
>TRBD1|TRBV6-1|.|TRBJ1-4
CASSEALGQGNEKLFF
TGTGCCAGCAGTGAAGCGCTGGGACAGGGAAATGAAAAACTGTTTTTT
>TRBD2|TRBV9|.|TRBJ2-1
CASSDSGVRNEQFF
TGTGCCAGCAGCGATAGCGGGGTCAGAAATGAGCAGTTCTTC
>.|TRBV27|.|TRBJ1-1
CASKVGAEDTEAFF
TGTGCCAGCAAGGTGGGGGCGGAGGACACTGAAGCTTTCTTT
>.|TRBV6-1|.|TRBJ2-7
CASSEAHIDTGDEQYF
TGTGCCAGCAGTGAAGCGCATATCGACACGGGGGACGAGCAGTACTTC
>TRBD2|TRBV5-6|.|TRBJ2-5
CASSVPSGQETQYF
TGTGCCAGCAGCGTACCTAGCGGCCAAGAGACCCAGTACTTC
>TRBD1|TRBV6-2/TRBV6-3|.|TRBJ1-1
CASSYPDRVNTEAFF
TGTGCCAGCAGTTATCCCGACAGGGTGAACACTGAAGCTTTCTTT
>.|TRBV7-8|.|TRBJ1-3
CASSLAEARTIYF
TGTGCCAGCAGCTTAGCTGAGGCACGCACCATATATTTT
>.|TRBV6-5|.|TRBJ1-2
CASREGGYGYTF
TGTGCCAGCAGGGAGGGGGGGTATGGCTACACCTTC
>.|TRBV10-3|.|TRBJ1-2
CAISGGGASYGYTF
TGTGCCATCAGCGGAGGGGGGGCAAGCTATGGCTACACCTTC
>.|TRBV27|.|TRBJ2-7
CASGSDRHYEQYF
TGTGCCAGCGGGAGTGACAGGCACTACGAGCAGTACTTC
>TRBD2|TRBV29-1|few|TRBJ2-2
CSARGLAGSQGGELFF
TGCAGCGCACGGGGACTAGCGGGATCTCAGGGCGGGGAGCTGTTTTTT
>.|TRBV5-5|.|TRBJ2-3
CASSLLTDTQYF
TGTGCCAGCAGCTTGCTCACAGATACGCAGTATTTT
>.|TRBV10-3|.|TRBJ1-5
CAISDRDIDQPQHF
TGTGCCATCAGTGACCGGGACATCGATCAGCCCCAGCATTTT
>.|TRBV18|.|TRBJ1-4
CASSPLSGSANEKLFF
TGTGCCAGCTCTCCCCTTTCGGGGTCTGCAAATGAAAAACTGTTTTTT
>.|TRBV24-1|.|TRBJ2-5
CATSDYGETQYF
TGTGCCACCAGTGATTACGGGGAGACCCAGTACTTC
>.|TRBV5-1|.|TRBJ2-3
CASRGGADTQYF
TGCGCCAGCAGAGGGGGGGCAGATACGCAGTATTTT
>TRBD1|TRBV4-1|.|TRBJ1-2
CASSQGWDRASGYTF
TGCGCCAGCAGCCAAGGTTGGGACAGGGCGTCGGGCTACACCTTC
>.|TRBV7-6|.|TRBJ2-1
CASRPLPSSYNEQFF
TGTGCCAGCAGACCTCTCCCTAGCTCCTACAATGAGCAGTTCTTC
>.|TRBV6-6|.|TRBJ2-1
CASLSGAGYGNEQFF
TGTGCCAGCCTCTCTGGGGCGGGATATGGTAATGAGCAGTTCTTC
>.|TRBV5-1|.|TRBJ1-1
CASSLGQGYTEAFF
TGCGCCAGCAGCTTGGGTCAGGGGTACACTGAAGCTTTCTTT
>TRBD1|TRBV18|once|TRBJ1-4
CASSQQGSNEKLFF
TGTGCCAGCTCACAACAGGGGAGTAATGAAAAACTGTTTTTT
>.|TRBV5-1|.|TRBJ1-4
CASSSQPGGEKLFF
TGCGCCAGCAGCTCCCAGCCGGGGGGCGAAAAACTGTTTTTT
>TRBD2|TRBV3-1/TRBV3-2|few|TRBJ2-5
CASSQERREWETQYF
TGTGCCAGCAGCCAAGAACGGCGGGAGTGGGAGACCCAGTACTTC
>.|TRBV13|.|TRBJ2-1
CASSFTGTPDYNEQFF
TGTGCCAGCAGCTTCACCGGGACACCGGACTACAATGAGCAGTTCTTC
>.|TRBV2|.|TRBJ2-1
CASSALHNEQFF
TGTGCCAGCAGTGCACTACACAATGAGCAGTTCTTC
>TRBD2|TRBV9|.|TRBJ2-3
CASSVTSGDRDTQYF
TGTGCCAGCAGCGTCACTAGCGGGGATAGAGATACGCAGTATTTT
>TRBD2|TRBV27|.|TRBJ2-7
CASSLSIREGRGYEQYF
TGTGCCAGCAGTTTATCGATTCGGGAGGGTCGGGGGTACGAGCAGTACTTC
>TRBD2|TRBV2|.|TRBJ2-3
CATQTSGRSTDTQYF
TGTGCCACCCAGACTAGCGGGAGGAGCACAGATACGCAGTATTTT
>TRBD2|TRBV14|.|TRBJ2-1
CASSQAGGEVNEQFF
TGTGCCAGCAGCCAAGCGGGGGGGGAGGTGAATGAGCAGTTCTTC
>TRBD2|TRBV11-2|.|TRBJ2-1
CASSLGGSGISSYNEQFF
TGTGCCAGCAGCTTAGGAGGTAGCGGGATATCTTCCTACAATGAGCAGTTCTTC
>.|TRBV25-1|.|TRBJ2-7
CASSEGGREQYF
TGTGCCAGCAGTGAAGGCGGTCGCGAGCAGTACTTC
>TRBD1|TRBV19|.|TRBJ1-4
CASRTGGLNEKLFF
TGTGCCAGTAGGACAGGGGGCCTTAATGAAAAACTGTTTTTT
>.|TRBV2|.|TRBJ1-4
CASTGFSEKLFF
TGTGCCAGCACAGGGTTTAGTGAAAAACTGTTTTTT
>.|TRBV20-1|.|TRBJ1-1
CSAYRKTEAFF
TGCAGTGCTTACAGGAAAACTGAAGCTTTCTTT
>TRBD1|TRBV5-1|.|TRBJ2-1
CASSFQGAGSYNEQFF
TGCGCCAGCAGCTTCCAGGGGGCTGGCTCCTACAATGAGCAGTTCTTC
>TRBD2|TRBV9|.|TRBJ2-1
CASTLGLASYNEQFF
TGTGCCAGCACTCTTGGACTAGCGTCCTACAATGAGCAGTTCTTC
>TRBD1|TRBV7-9|.|TRBJ2-1
CASSQGAGNEQFF
TGTGCCAGCAGCCAGGGGGCGGGCAATGAGCAGTTCTTC
>.|TRBV7-8|.|TRBJ1-2
CASSQQRDTHYGYTF
TGTGCCAGCAGCCAACAAAGGGACACCCACTATGGCTACACCTTC
>.|TRBV2|.|TRBJ1-2
CASSDGPGAYGYTF
TGTGCCAGCAGTGATGGGCCAGGGGCGTATGGCTACACCTTC
>TRBD1|TRBV5-4|.|TRBJ1-2
CASSKGQGVSVYGYTF
TGTGCCAGCAGCAAAGGACAGGGGGTTTCGGTCTATGGCTACACCTTC
>.|TRBV6-1|.|TRBJ2-2
CASSEVQGGTGELFF
TGTGCCAGCAGTGAAGTCCAGGGGGGCACCGGGGAGCTGTTTTTT
>.|TRBV11-2|.|TRBJ2-5
CASSFGTSLETQYF
TGTGCCAGCAGCTTCGGGACTTCCTTGGAGACCCAGTACTTC
>.|TRBV6-5|.|TRBJ2-2
CASSYSGTLGGELFF
TGTGCCAGCAGTTACTCGGGCACCCTGGGCGGGGAGCTGTTTTTT
>TRBD1|TRBV6-1|.|TRBJ2-7
CASSEYPTGQGVYEQYF
TGTGCCAGCAGTGAATATCCCACGGGACAGGGGGTCTACGAGCAGTACTTC
>.|TRBV21-1|.|TRBJ2-5
CASSPRTSGSWSETQYF
TGTGCCAGCAGCCCCCGGACTAGCGGGAGTTGGAGTGAGACCCAGTACTTC
>.|TRBV5-4|.|TRBJ1-1
CASSKGQNTEAFF
TGTGCCAGCAGCAAGGGACAGAACACTGAAGCTTTCTTT
>.|TRBV6-5|few|TRBJ2-3
CASSLGHSGDTQYF
TGTGCCAGCAGTCTAGGCCATTCCGGAGATACGCAGTATTTT
>.|TRBV5-1|.|TRBJ2-1
CASSLGPGQSSYNEQFF
TGCGCCAGCAGCTTAGGCCCCGGACAGAGCTCCTACAATGAGCAGTTCTTC